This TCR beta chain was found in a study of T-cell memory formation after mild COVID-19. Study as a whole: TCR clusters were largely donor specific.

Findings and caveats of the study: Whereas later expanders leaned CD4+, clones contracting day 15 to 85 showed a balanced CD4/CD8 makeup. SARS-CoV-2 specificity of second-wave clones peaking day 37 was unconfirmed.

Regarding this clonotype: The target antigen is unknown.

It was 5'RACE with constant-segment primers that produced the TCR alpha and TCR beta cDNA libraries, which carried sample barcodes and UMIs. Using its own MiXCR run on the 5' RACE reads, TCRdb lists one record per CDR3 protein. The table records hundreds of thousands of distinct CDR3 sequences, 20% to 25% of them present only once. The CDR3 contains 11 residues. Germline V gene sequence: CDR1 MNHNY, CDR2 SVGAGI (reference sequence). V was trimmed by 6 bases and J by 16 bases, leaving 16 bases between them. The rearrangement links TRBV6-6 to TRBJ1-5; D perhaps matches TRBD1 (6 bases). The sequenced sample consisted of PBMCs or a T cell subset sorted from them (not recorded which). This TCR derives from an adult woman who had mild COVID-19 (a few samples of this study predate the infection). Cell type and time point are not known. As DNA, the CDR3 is TGTGCCAGCAGCCACGGGGGGCCCGGACATTTT. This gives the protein CASSHGGPGHF.